What follows are 22 T cell receptor beta chains derived from one specimen sequenced in a study of T cells in localized non-small cell lung cancer. The assay was immunoSEQ multiplex PCR, and TCRdb's table has in-frame clones only and misses some. The repertoire consists of around 50,000 clones, with roughly 88% occurring once and the leading ten covering approximately 5%. The material was peripheral blood, obtained before any cancer treatment. All receptors come from a woman aged 40-70 years with stage I lung adenocarcinoma.

The chain uses TRBV19 and TRBJ2-3, with TRBD2 matching 14 bases. J was trimmed by 0 bases and V by 5 bases; bases with no gene match: 10. Germline CDR1 is LNHDA and CDR2 is SQIVND (reference sequence). The CDR3 totals 19 residues. This CDR3 reads CASSPPGTSGSFSTDTQYF. CDR3 sequence (DNA): TGTGCCAGTAGTCCCCCCGGGACTAGCGGGAGTTTTAGCACAGATACGCAGTATTTT. The entire variable domain, with the rest obtained from reference TRBV19 and TRBJ2-3, is as follows: DGGITQSPKYLFRKEGQNVTLSCEQNLNHDAMYWYRQDPGQGLRLIYYSQIVNDFQKGDIAEGYSVSREKKESFPLTVTSAQKNPTAFYLCASSPPGTSGSFSTDTQYFGPGTRLTVL.

The V and J genes are TRBV2 and TRBJ1-5; D possibly corresponds to TRBD1 (5 bases). The ends were cut back, 6 bases at V and 7 bases at J, with 16 bases in the middle. CDR3 length equals 14 residues. Germline CDR1 is SNHLY and CDR2 is FYNNEI. The CDR3 here is CASSDHRQSQPQHF. CDR3 in DNA: TGTGCCAGCAGCGACCACAGACAGTCGCAGCCCCAGCATTTT.

The chain recombines TRBV6-6 with TRBJ2-7, with TRBD1 as a possible D gene (6 bases). V dropped 0 bases and J dropped 5 bases, with 14 bases sitting between them. Germline CDR1 is MNHNY and CDR2 is SVGAGI (reference sequence). The CDR3 is 15 residues long. This CDR3 is CASSYSKGVVDEQYF. The CDR3 coding sequence is TGTGCCAGCAGTTACTCAAAGGGGGTCGTGGACGAGCAGTACTTC.

The gene calls are TRBV9 and TRBJ1-1; D is ambiguous. V was cut by 3 bases and J by 4 bases, with 10 bases left in between. Germline V gives CDR1 SGDLS, CDR2 YYNGEE. There are 13 residues in the CDR3. The chain's CDR3 is CASSALSGTEAFF. The DNA for the CDR3 is TGTGCCAGCAGCGCCCTATCCGGCACTGAAGCTTTCTTT. Full variable domain (missing parts from reference TRBV9 and TRBJ1-1): DSGVTQTPKHLITATGQRVTLRCSPRSGDLSVYWYQQSLDQGLQFLIQYYNGEERAKGNILERFSAQQFPDLHSELNLSSLELGDSALYFCASSALSGTEAFFGQGTRLTVV.

The gene calls are TRBV7-8 and TRBJ1-3, with 8 bases that match TRBD1. Germline trimming cut 5 bases from V and 0 bases from J; bases unmatched to any gene: 6. The germline CDR1 and CDR2 sequences are SGHVS and FQNEAQ. CDR3 length: 16 residues. CDR3 loop: CASSTGTGGSGNTIYF. CDR3 nucleotide sequence: TGTGCCAGCAGCACCGGGACAGGAGGCTCTGGAAACACCATATATTTT. Variable domain in full (rest from reference TRBV7-8 and TRBJ1-3): GAGVSQSPRYKVAKRGQDVALRCDPISGHVSLFWYQQALGQGPEFLTYFQNEAQLDKSGLPSDRFFAERPEGSVSTLKIQRTQQEDSAVYLCASSTGTGGSGNTIYFGEGSWLTVV.

The chain links TRBV30 to TRBJ2-7; D gene uncertain. Germline assignment: CDR1 GTSNPN and CDR2 SVGIG (reference sequence). This CDR3 is 12 amino acids long. Trimming shortened V by 7 bases and J by 1 base, and 11 bases separated the two germline ends. CDR3: CAFSTGSYEQYF. The CDR3 DNA reads TGTGCCTTTTCCACGGGTTCCTACGAGCAGTACTTC. Together with reference TRBV30 and TRBJ2-7, the CDR3 gives the full variable domain: SQTIHQWPATLVQPVGSPLSLECTVEGTSNPNLYWYRQAAGRGLQLLFYSVGIGQISSEVPQNLSASRPQDRQFILSSKKLLLSDSGFYLCAFSTGSYEQYFGPGTRLTVT.

This chain connects TRBV27 to TRBJ1-1, with D uncertain. Germline-derived CDR1 and CDR2 are MNHEY and SMNVEV (reference sequence). V lost 0 bases, J lost 1 base, and 3 bases lay in between. The CDR3 sequence is 13 residues long. The CDR3 region is CASSLSRNTEAFF. The CDR3 DNA is TGTGCCAGCAGTTTATCCCGGAACACTGAAGCTTTCTTT.

The chain uses TRBV10-3 and TRBJ2-5; 7 nucleotides align to TRBD2. Germline V lookup: CDR1 ENHRY, CDR2 SYGVKD. V gave up 9 bases and J gave up 1 base; unmatched junction bases: 8. CDR3 length: 14 residues. The CDR3, as DNA: TGTGCCATTAAGGGTACGGGGGGCCAAGAGACCCAGTACTTC. Protein: CAIKGTGGQETQYF.

The V call is TRBV14, the J call TRBJ2-1; D is undetermined. Trimming pared 4 bases from V and 2 bases from J, leaving 12 bases between. The germline V gene encodes CDR1 SGHDN and CDR2 FVKESK. The CDR3 consists of 15 residues. CDR3 DNA: TGTGCCAGCAGCCCTTTACCAAGCCCCTACAATGAGCAGTTCTTC. Its protein is CASSPLPSPYNEQFF.

The chain combines TRBV2 with TRBJ1-2; D possibly corresponds to TRBD1 (5 bases). Germline V gene data show CDR1 as SNHLY and CDR2 as FYNNEI. Trimming took off 6 bases at V and 3 bases at J, with 11 bases between the two ends. The CDR3 loop spans 13 amino acids. The CDR3 nucleotides are TGTGCCAGCAGGTTAGGAGGGGACTATGGCTACACCTTC. Protein: CASRLGGDYGYTF.

This chain joins TRBV28 and TRBJ1-2, with no clear D. Germline lookup yields CDR1 MDHEN and CDR2 SYDVKM. The CDR3 sequence is 12 residues long. Trimming left V 11 bases short and J 4 bases short, with 14 bases between. The CDR3 here is CAVRMAAYGYTF. The CDR3, as DNA: TGTGCCGTAAGAATGGCAGCCTATGGCTACACCTTC.

The rearrangement links TRBV2 to TRBJ1-6, with 8 bases identical to TRBD1. The germline V gene has CDR1 SNHLY and CDR2 FYNNEI. With 9 bases clipped from V and 14 bases from J, the junction kept 18 bases outside the gene matches. This CDR3 is built from 15 residues. CDR3 nucleotides: TGTGCCAGTCTGCCCTCGGGACAGGTCTTATTTTCCCTCCACTTT. Its translation: CASLPSGQVLFSLHF. Full variable domain (missing parts from reference TRBV2 and TRBJ1-6): EPEVTQTPSHQVTQMGQEVILRCVPISNHLYFYWYRQILGQKVEFLVSFYNNEISEKSEIFDDQFSVERPDGSNFTLKIRSTKLEDSAMYFCASLPSGQVLFSLHFGNGTRLTVT.

For this clone: Germline is not matched at one junction end, which may reflect a read error. The chain uses TRBV19 and TRBJ2-7; D ambiguous. This CDR3 comprises 12 residues. Germline CDR1 reads LNHDA; CDR2 reads SQIVND (reference sequence). The CDR3 DNA reads TGTGCCAGAAGACCCCGTTTGCGAAAGCCCACCTTC. It specifies CARRPRLRKPTF.

This clone was counted a few times. The chain uses TRBV27 and TRBJ1-2; weak D call: TRBD1 (5 bases). Per the germline V gene, CDR1 is MNHEY and CDR2 is SMNVEV (reference sequence). The CDR3 contains 12 residues. V lost 2 bases to trimming and J lost 5 bases, with 6 bases between them. CDR3 nucleotides: TGTGCCAGCAGTTTAAAGGGGTATGGCTACACCTTC. It encodes CASSLKGYGYTF.

The chain is built from TRBV19 and TRBJ1-4; D might be TRBD1 (5 bases). Germline CDR1 is LNHDA and CDR2 is SQIVND (reference sequence). This CDR3 region has 14 residues. Trimming took off 7 bases at V and 5 bases at J, with 14 bases between the two ends. The CDR3 DNA is TGTGCCAGTAACGCAGGCAGGGAGAATGAAAAACTGTTTTTT. Translation: CASNAGRENEKLFF.

The chain recombines TRBV6-5 with TRBJ1-2, with 10 bases lining up with TRBD1. The CDR3 is 15 residues long. Germline values: CDR1 MNHEY, CDR2 SVGAGI. With V trimmed by 7 bases and J by 2 bases, 7 bases remained unmatched. As DNA, the CDR3 is TGTGCCAGCACCGATCCGGGACAGGGGAACTATGGCTACACCTTC. Translating it yields CASTDPGQGNYGYTF.

The chain is built from TRBV11-2 and TRBJ2-7; no clear D. V was cut by 6 bases and J by 1 base, with 16 bases left in between. This CDR3 spans 15 amino acids. The V gene's germline CDR1 is SGHAT and CDR2 FQNNGV. The CDR3 region has the DNA TGTGCCAGCAGTCCCGACAATTACGGATCCTACGAGCAGTACTTC. Protein product: CASSPDNYGSYEQYF.

J is TRBJ1-6 and V is TRBV18; no firm D call. CDR1 KGHSH and CDR2 LQKENI come from the germline V gene. The CDR3 contains 19 residues. Between the trimmed V and J ends, which lost 2 bases and 9 bases, there was a span of 26 bases. The CDR3 DNA follows: TGTGCCAGCTCACCAAGAGGAATTAGTCTTCGGTCGCGGATTTCACCCCTCCACTTT. This encodes CASSPRGISLRSRISPLHF.

The CDR3: CASSPALGDQPQHF. In nucleotides, the CDR3 is TGTGCCAGCTCACCGGCGTTGGGAGATCAGCCCCAGCATTTT. The gene calls are TRBV18 and TRBJ1-5, with D unclear. V was clipped by 3 bases and J by 5 bases, with 11 bases between them. Germline CDR1 and CDR2: KGHSH and LQKENI. The length of the CDR3 is 14 residues.

V and J are TRBV5-6 and TRBJ1-1; D is unclear. CDR1 and CDR2 (germline): SGHDT, YYEEEE. V was cut by 4 bases and J by 1 base, with 11 bases left in between. The CDR3 totals 14 residues. The CDR3 here is CASSLGGPNTEAFF. DNA for the CDR3: TGTGCCAGCAGCCTAGGTGGACCGAACACTGAAGCTTTCTTT.

This clone was observed a few times. This chain connects TRBV4-1 to TRBJ1-2; perhaps TRBD1 as D (5 bases). Germline assignment: CDR1 MGHRA and CDR2 YSYEKL. The CDR3 spans 16 residues. The ends were cut back, 1 base at V and 2 bases at J, with 14 bases in the middle. This CDR3 reads CASSQAGGTDNYGYTF. DNA of the CDR3: TGCGCCAGCAGCCAAGCTGGGGGGACGGACAACTATGGCTACACCTTC.

V usage is TRBV2 and J usage is TRBJ2-7, with D tentatively TRBD1 (6 bases). CDR1 and CDR2 (germline): SNHLY, FYNNEI. V gave up 6 bases and J gave up 3 bases, with 18 bases separating them. CDR3 size: 15 residues. CDR3 DNA sequence: TGTGCCAGCAGCGGGGATTCACAGGGTCTCTACGAGCAGTACTTC. This sequence encodes CASSGDSQGLYEQYF.